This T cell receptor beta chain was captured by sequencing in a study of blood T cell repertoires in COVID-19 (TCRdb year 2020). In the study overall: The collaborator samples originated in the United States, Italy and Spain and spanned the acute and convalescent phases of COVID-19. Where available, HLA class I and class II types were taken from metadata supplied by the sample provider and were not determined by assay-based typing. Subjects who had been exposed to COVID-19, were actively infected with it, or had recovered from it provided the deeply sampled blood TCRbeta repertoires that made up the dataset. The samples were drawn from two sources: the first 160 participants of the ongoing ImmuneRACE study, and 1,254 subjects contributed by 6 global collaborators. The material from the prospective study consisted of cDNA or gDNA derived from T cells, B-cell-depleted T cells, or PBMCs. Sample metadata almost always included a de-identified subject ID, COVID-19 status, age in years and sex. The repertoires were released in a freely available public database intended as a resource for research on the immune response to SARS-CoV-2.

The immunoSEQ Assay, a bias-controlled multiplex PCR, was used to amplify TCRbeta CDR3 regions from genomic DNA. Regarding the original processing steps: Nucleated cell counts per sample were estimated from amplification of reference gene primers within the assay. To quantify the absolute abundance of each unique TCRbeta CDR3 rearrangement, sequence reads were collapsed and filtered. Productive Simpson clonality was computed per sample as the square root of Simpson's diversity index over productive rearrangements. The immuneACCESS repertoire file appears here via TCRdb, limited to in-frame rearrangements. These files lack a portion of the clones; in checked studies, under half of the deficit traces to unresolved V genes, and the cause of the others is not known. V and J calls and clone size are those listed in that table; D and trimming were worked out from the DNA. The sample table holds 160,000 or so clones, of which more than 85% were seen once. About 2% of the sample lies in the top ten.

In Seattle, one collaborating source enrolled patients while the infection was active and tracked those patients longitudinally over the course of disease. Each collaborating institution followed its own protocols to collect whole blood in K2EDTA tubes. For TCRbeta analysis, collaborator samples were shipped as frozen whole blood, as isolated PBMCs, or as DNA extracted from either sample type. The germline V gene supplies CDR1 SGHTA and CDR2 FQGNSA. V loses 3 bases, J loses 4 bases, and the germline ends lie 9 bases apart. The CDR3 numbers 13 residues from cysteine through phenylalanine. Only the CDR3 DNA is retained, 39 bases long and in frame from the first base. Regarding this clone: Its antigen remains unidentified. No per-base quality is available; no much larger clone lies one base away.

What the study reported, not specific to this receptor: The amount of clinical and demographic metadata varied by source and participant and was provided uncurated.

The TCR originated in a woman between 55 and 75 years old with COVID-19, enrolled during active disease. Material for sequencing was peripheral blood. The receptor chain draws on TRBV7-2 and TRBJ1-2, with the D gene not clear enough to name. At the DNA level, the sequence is TGTGCCAGCAGCTTCGAGCGCAGCTATGGCTACACCTTC. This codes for CASSFERSYGYTF.